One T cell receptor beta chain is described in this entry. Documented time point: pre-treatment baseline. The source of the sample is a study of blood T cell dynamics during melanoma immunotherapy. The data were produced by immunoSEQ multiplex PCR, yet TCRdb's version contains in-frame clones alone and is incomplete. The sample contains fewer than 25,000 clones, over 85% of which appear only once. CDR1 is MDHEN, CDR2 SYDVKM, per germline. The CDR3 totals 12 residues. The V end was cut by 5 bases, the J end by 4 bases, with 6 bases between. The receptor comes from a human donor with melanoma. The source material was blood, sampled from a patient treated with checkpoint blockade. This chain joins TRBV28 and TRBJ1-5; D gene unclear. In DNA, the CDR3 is TGTGCCAGCAGTAGAATTAATCAGCCCCAGCATTTT. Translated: CASSRINQPQHF.